This passage covers 12 T cell receptor beta chains from one sample sequenced in a study of T cell clonotyping in hematopoietic cell transplantation. The time point was: recipient sample about 28 days before transplant, after cytoreduction. Some clones are missing from TCRdb's copy, which holds only in-frame ones; the method was immunoSEQ multiplex PCR. Among 75,000 to 95,000 clones, 90% to 96% were seen once, and the ten largest hold roughly 1.7%. The specimen was peripheral blood mononuclear cells, collected before stem cell transplant. These receptor sequences come from a woman aged 50 to 60 with acute myeloid leukemia. Some clones in this sample may be carry-over from other donors' samples.

The rearrangement uses TRBV6-5 and TRBJ2-7, with TRBD1 identical over 9 bases. Germline CDR1 MNHEY, CDR2 SVGAGI. This CDR3 comprises 14 residues. With V trimmed by 5 bases and J by 3 bases, 5 bases remained unmatched. The CDR3 coding sequence is TGTGCCAGCAGTACAACGGACAGGGGCTACGAGCAGTACTTC. This translates into CASSTTDRGYEQYF.

Points on this clone: The junction differs from germline at one of its ends, possibly a read error. The chain links TRBV19 to TRBJ1-2; 9 nucleotides align to TRBD1. Germline assignment: CDR1 LNHDA and CDR2 SQIVND (reference sequence). The CDR3 has 15 amino acids. The CDR3: CASTIYMGQGDGYTF. CDR3 nucleotide sequence: TGTGCCAGTACTATATATATGGGACAGGGCGATGGCTACACCTTC.

In regard to this clone: One end of the junction is discordant with germline, which a read error may explain. The V call is TRBV7-7, the J call TRBJ2-3; 9 bases match TRBD2. CDR1 is SSHAT and CDR2 is FNYEAQ in the germline V gene (reference sequence). This CDR3 comprises 15 residues. The CDR3, as DNA: TGTGCTAGCAGCCTTGGACTAGCGAAGACAGATACGCAGTATTTT. Translated: CASSLGLAKTDTQYF.

This chain links TRBV6-5 with TRBJ2-5, with TRBD1 matching over 8 bases. V was clipped by 6 bases and J by 5 bases; unmatched bases: 11. Germline lookup yields CDR1 MNHEY and CDR2 SVGAGI. The CDR3 is made up of 15 amino acids. CDR3 coding DNA: TGTGCCAGCAGGCCGCAGACAGGGGTTTTTGAGACCCAGTACTTC. Residues: CASRPQTGVFETQYF.

This rearrangement joins TRBV5-1 to TRBJ1-1; 8 bases are shared with TRBD1. This CDR3 is built from 16 residues. V dropped 0 bases and J dropped 0; count of bases not matched to a gene: 4. Germline assignment: CDR1 SGHRS and CDR2 YFSETQ. The CDR3 sequence is CASSLGQGRVNTEAFF. The CDR3 region has the DNA TGCGCCAGCAGCTTGGGACAGGGGCGAGTGAACACTGAAGCTTTCTTT.

The gene calls are TRBV27 and TRBJ1-6; 7 bases match TRBD1. V shed 6 bases, J shed 10 bases, and the junction held 9 bases outside the gene matches. This CDR3 comprises 14 residues. CDR1 MNHEY and CDR2 SMNVEV come from the germline V gene (reference sequence). CDR3 residues: CASRTTGRDSPLHF. Written as DNA, the CDR3 is TGTGCCAGCAGAACGACAGGGAGGGACTCACCCCTCCACTTT.

The CDR3 loop reads CATKQGNTEAFF. The DNA of the CDR3 is TGTGCCACCAAACAGGGGAACACTGAAGCTTTCTTT. The chain combines TRBV10-3 with TRBJ1-1; a possible D gene is TRBD1 (6 bases). V lost 10 bases and J 1 base, leaving 10 bases between the germline ends. Germline lookup yields CDR1 ENHRY and CDR2 SYGVKD. This CDR3 has 12 residues.

This sequence joins TRBV6-1 and TRBJ2-5, with D unclear. CDR1 is MNHNS and CDR2 is SASEGT in the germline V gene. This CDR3 has 14 amino acids. V lost 1 base, J lost 0 bases, and 6 bases lay in between. The CDR3 nucleotides read TGTGCCAGCAGTGAAGTTGGCTACCAAGAGACCCAGTACTTC. It encodes CASSEVGYQETQYF.

The chain is built from TRBV7-9 and TRBJ1-5, with D possibly matching TRBD1 (6 bases). V lost 1 base to trimming and J lost 4 bases, with 17 bases between them. CDR3 length: 17 residues. Per the germline V gene, CDR1 is SEHNR and CDR2 is FQNEAQ (reference sequence). CDR3 sequence reads: CASSLERGRGDNQPQHF. The CDR3 DNA sequence: TGTGCCAGCAGCTTAGAAAGGGGGAGGGGGGATAATCAGCCCCAGCATTTT. The full variable domain, rest sourced from reference TRBV7-9 and TRBJ1-5, is DTGVSQNPRHKITKRGQNVTFRCDPISEHNRLYWYRQTLGQGPEFLTYFQNEAQLEKSRLLSDRFSAERPKGSFSTLEIQRTEQGDSAMYLCASSLERGRGDNQPQHFGDGTRLSIL.

This rearrangement joins TRBV19 to TRBJ1-2, with D maybe TRBD1 (6 bases). CDR3 length equals 13 residues. V shed 4 bases and J shed 1 base, with 7 bases lying between them. From germline, CDR1 is LNHDA and CDR2 SQIVND (reference sequence). The CDR3 here is CASSKGHNYGYTF. CDR3 nucleotide sequence: TGTGCCAGTAGTAAGGGACATAACTATGGCTACACCTTC.

DNA of the CDR3: TGCGCCAGCAGTGAGCCAGGGCATGCAGATACGCAGTATTTT. Amino acids: CASSEPGHADTQYF. The chain couples TRBV10-2 to TRBJ2-3, with a weak D call TRBD1 (5 bases). CDR1 is WSHSY and CDR2 is SAAADI in the germline V gene. The CDR3 is 14 amino acids. Trimming stripped 2 bases from V and 4 bases from J, with 10 bases between.

The CDR3 nucleotides are TGTGCCAGCAGTTTAAGACTAGCGGGAGGGTGGACCTACGAGCAGTACTTC. It codes for CASSLRLAGGWTYEQYF. The chain employs TRBV28 and TRBJ2-7, with 14 bases fitting TRBD2. V dropped 2 bases and J dropped 2; count of bases not matched to a gene: 5. This CDR3 is built from 17 residues. Germline CDR1 MDHEN, CDR2 SYDVKM.